The 5 T cell receptor beta chains listed next were all sequenced from one sample in a study of cytomegalovirus exposure and HLA in healthy donors. PCR involved 60 Vbeta and 13 Jbeta primers. Assay used: immunoSEQ multiplex PCR; TCRdb lists only in-frame clones, some missing. The repertoire holds under 200,000 clones, approximately 82% seen once, with roughly 1.5% in the top ten. Sequenced material: PBMCs. These receptors were taken from a woman younger than 30 in good health and CMV-seronegative.

The CDR3 sequence: CASSQETGGFGYTF. The CDR3 DNA is TGTGCCAGCTCACAAGAAACAGGGGGCTTTGGCTACACCTTC. The chain joins TRBV18 to TRBJ1-2, with TRBD1 identical over 9 bases. Germline V gene data show CDR1 as KGHSH and CDR2 as LQKENI. This CDR3 spans 14 amino acids. V shed 4 bases and J 7 bases; nucleotides not matched to a gene: 7.

A few counts support this clone. This chain uses TRBV28 with TRBJ1-2; no clear D. Germline V gene lookup returns CDR1 MDHEN and CDR2 SYDVKM. V lost 7 bases and J 6 bases, leaving 12 bases between the germline ends. The CDR3 is 12 residues long. The CDR3 sequence: CASTSAGNGYTF. The CDR3 DNA reads TGTGCCAGCACCTCGGCGGGGAATGGCTACACCTTC.

The chain employs TRBV7-2 and TRBJ2-3, with D possibly TRBD2 on 5 matching bases. Trimming left V 5 bases short and J 2 bases short, with 20 bases between. Germline V CDR1 and CDR2: SGHTA, FQGNSA. The CDR3 length is 17 residues. The CDR3 sequence is CASSPLWGAIPTDTQYF. The DNA of the CDR3 is TGTGCCAGCAGCCCCCTATGGGGAGCTATCCCCACAGATACGCAGTATTTT.

The chain employs TRBV30 and TRBJ1-4; 7 bases map to TRBD1. V lost 0 bases to trimming and J lost 2 bases; unmatched junction nucleotides: 6. Germline V gene sequence: CDR1 GTSNPN, CDR2 SVGIG (reference sequence). This CDR3 region has 16 residues. The CDR3 is CAWSVPKTGTNEKLFF. The CDR3 bases are TGTGCCTGGAGTGTCCCCAAGACAGGGACTAATGAAAAACTGTTTTTT.

The chain links TRBV30 to TRBJ2-3, with 12 bases that match TRBD2. The V segment lost 2 bases and the J segment 8 bases; nucleotides outside the gene matches: 5. Germline-derived CDR1 and CDR2 are GTSNPN and SVGIG (reference sequence). The CDR3 is 14 amino acids. The CDR3 coding sequence is TGTGCCTGGAGTCTAGCGGGAGGGGTAGCTACGCAGTATTTT. Translation: CAWSLAGGVATQYF.